This T cell receptor beta chain was observed in a study of CD8+ T cells in alopecia areata. Whole-study context: Among treated patients, oral tofacitinib was administered at 5 to 10 mg twice daily. Tofacitinib ran 6 to 18 months, followed by 6 months off drug.

Trimming left V 1 base short and J 1 base short, with 4 bases between. Germline CDR1 reads KGHSH; CDR2 reads LQKENI. The CDR3 has 13 amino acids. About this clone itself: Its target is not known.

Extraction and reverse transcription of RNA yielded cDNA as the sequencing template. TCRdb keeps only in-frame clones here, not all; method: immunoSEQ multiplex PCR. The sample shows under 20,000 clones, around 62% of them seen only once. Patients with alopecia areata provided lesional scalp punch biopsies as well as peripheral blood. Findings and limits, study-wide: In lesional scalp, particularly from alopecia totalis/universalis, clonality was higher than in normal scalp. Besides other cells, scalp samples also yield sequences of resident alphabeta T cells from normal skin.

The V and J genes are TRBV18 and TRBJ1-1, with D unresolved. The clonotype was recovered from a human donor with alopecia areata. The specimen was skin, collected at week 0. CDR3 region: CASSPLGNTEAFF. In nucleotides, the CDR3 is TGTGCCAGCTCACCACTAGGGAACACTGAAGCTTTCTTT.